Sequencing of this TCR beta chain was carried out in a study of T cell repertoires in cytomegalovirus infection. This CDR3 is built from 17 residues. The V gene's germline CDR1 is SGHTA and CDR2 FQGTGA. Unmatched junction bases numbered 13, after V lost 5 bases and J lost 5 bases. Remarks on this clonotype: Its antigen remains unknown.

TCRdb independently ran MiXCR on the reads; one entry per CDR3 protein. Of around 360,000 distinct CDR3 sequences in the sample, approximately 30% were seen once. The material sequenced was cultured PBMCs, taken from culture after CMV antigen stimulation. The clonotype was recovered from a human donor in good health (CMV status not recorded). Some clones in this sample may be carry-over from other donors' samples. The chain joins TRBV7-3 to TRBJ2-3; 10 bases align to TRBD2. The CDR3 DNA reads as TGTGCCAGCAGCGCCACAACTAGCGGGATTCTTGGAGATACGCAGTATTTT. Encoded protein: CASSATTSGILGDTQYF.